This T cell receptor beta chain emerged from a study of T cell responses to AZD1222 COVID-19 vaccine. Regarding the study as a whole: Spike-specific TCR repertoires showed rising breadth and depth after two AZD1222 doses.

Assay used: immunoSEQ multiplex PCR; TCRdb lists only in-frame clones, some missing. In the table there are more than 150,000 clones, 92% of which are singletons. As for this clone: Its antigen is not known.

The clonotype was recovered from an adult in good health. This specimen consisted of peripheral blood, obtained on day 0 of AZD1222 vaccination.

The CDR3, as DNA: TGTGCCAGCAGTCCCACCAAGATAGGTTCCTATAATTCACCCCTCCACTTT. Encoded protein: CASSPTKIGSYNSPLHF. The V call is TRBV6-6, the J call TRBJ1-6; D unclear. Germline V CDR1 and CDR2: MNHNY, SVGAGI (reference sequence). The CDR3 runs 17 residues. V dropped 5 bases and J dropped 1 base, with 15 bases sitting between them.